This T cell receptor beta chain was recovered during a study of blood T cell repertoires in COVID-19. Study at large: Sample material is recorded as cDNA or gDNA derived from T cells, B-cell-depleted T cells, or PBMCs.

The germline CDR1 and CDR2 sequences are SGHTA and FQGNSA. V was pared by 4 bases and J by 0 bases, with 15 bases between. The CDR3 totals 16 residues. Original handling: How many nucleated cells were present was estimated from reference gene primer amplification. This table comes from immunoSEQ multiplex PCR, and its TCRdb copy is limited to in-frame clones, with some not included. The DNA gave D and trimming, while V, J and clone size come from that table. Here the sample spans 100,000 to 120,000 clones, roughly 80% being singletons. V and J are TRBV7-2 and TRBJ1-1, with D hard to call. The clonotype originates from a woman aged 70-85 years with acute or convalescent COVID-19. Sequenced: peripheral blood. The CDR3 coding sequence is TGTGCCAGCAGCTCCCCATTTCAGGTCATGAACACTGAAGCTTTCTTT. It codes for CASSSPFQVMNTEAFF.